The 27 T cell receptor beta chains presented below share a single source sample, sequenced in a study of T-cell memory formation after mild COVID-19 (dated by TCRdb to the early 2020s). Library creation used 5' RACE. The sample was run on an Illumina NovaSeq 6000. The public sequencing data were trimmed at Q25 with fastp and processed into clonotypes with MiXCR by TCRdb, which kept only in-frame beta chains. Rows are unified per CDR3 protein, each entry keeping the most common DNA and genes. The sample has about 35,000 distinct CDR3 sequences on record, about 21% of them singletons. The top ten hold roughly 1.4% of the sample. Sequenced material: PBMCs or a T cell subset sorted from them (not recorded which). All receptors derive from an adult who had mild COVID-19 (a few samples of this study predate the infection). The sample titles of this study are shuffled in the database, so cell type and time point are left out.

This clonotype was found many times. The genes are TRBV6-5 and TRBJ1-3, with D unresolved. CDR1 MNHEY and CDR2 SVGAGI come from the germline V gene. Trimming stripped 2 bases from V and 2 bases from J, with 10 bases between. This CDR3 region has 15 residues. This chain's CDR3 is CASSYQPGTGNTIYF. Written as DNA, the CDR3 is TGTGCCAGCAGTTACCAGCCCGGAACTGGAAACACCATATATTTT.

This clonotype was seen ten or more times. The rearrangement joins TRBV7-9 to TRBJ1-2; no clear D gene. CDR3 length equals 13 residues. Trimming pared 5 bases from V and 8 bases from J, leaving 15 bases between. Germline V gives CDR1 SEHNR, CDR2 FQNEAQ (reference sequence). The CDR3 loop reads CASSARGSGGYTF. For the CDR3, the DNA is TGTGCCAGCAGCGCGCGAGGTTCTGGCGGCTACACCTTC.

This clonotype appeared a few times. J is TRBJ2-5 and V is TRBV7-8, with TRBD1 as a possible D gene (6 bases). The CDR3 spans 13 residues. V was cut by 3 bases and J by 5 bases, with 10 bases left in between. Germline CDR1 reads SGHVS; CDR2 reads FQNEAQ. The CDR3 sequence: CASSLGAWETQYF. CDR3 DNA: TGTGCCAGCAGCTTGGGGGCCTGGGAGACCCAGTACTTC.

This clonotype occurred many times. The chain recombines TRBV24-1 with TRBJ2-1, with 7 bases that match TRBD1. J was trimmed by 1 base and V by 5 bases; bases with no gene match: 13. CDR3 length equals 18 residues. Germline V lookup: CDR1 KGHDR, CDR2 SFDVKD. The CDR3 DNA follows: TGTGCCACCAGTGTGGGTCCGGGACAGAGGGTATCCTACAATGAGCAGTTCTTC. Protein: CATSVGPGQRVSYNEQFF.

This clonotype was seen repeatedly, ten times or more. The CDR3 DNA reads as TGTGCCAGCAGTTCCTTAGCGGGGGGATTGTCCGGGGAGCTGTTTTTT. Translation: CASSSLAGGLSGELFF. The chain carries TRBV12-3 or TRBV12-4 and TRBJ2-2; TRBD2 matches at 10 bases. The length of the CDR3 is 16 residues. Unmatched junction bases numbered 8, after V lost 4 bases and J lost 6 bases.

Within the sample, this clonotype is medium-sized. This chain connects TRBV12-3 or TRBV12-4 to TRBJ2-7, with 7 bases that match TRBD1. This CDR3 region has 14 residues. Trimming removed 4 bases from V and 1 base from J; junction bases left unmatched: 4. CDR3 residues: CASSSRQGSYEQYF. The CDR3 bases are TGTGCCAGCAGTTCCAGACAGGGTTCCTACGAGCAGTACTTC.

This clonotype appeared many times. The V and J genes are TRBV7-8 and TRBJ2-7; TRBD1 matches at 8 bases. The germline V gene encodes CDR1 SGHVS and CDR2 FQNEAQ. This CDR3 has 15 amino acids. The V gene end was trimmed by 4 bases and the J gene end by 3 bases; junction bases not matched to a gene: 8. In DNA, the CDR3 is TGTGCCAGCAGCTCGTCCGGGACAGGTGACTACGAGCAGTACTTC. Amino acid sequence: CASSSSGTGDYEQYF. Looking up the rest from reference TRBV7-8 and TRBJ2-7 gives the full variable domain: GAGVSQSPRYKVAKRGQDVALRCDPISGHVSLFWYQQALGQGPEFLTYFQNEAQLDKSGLPSDRFFAERPEGSVSTLKIQRTQQEDSAVYLCASSSSGTGDYEQYFGPGTRLTVT.

This clonotype was observed at least ten times. The chain is built from TRBV9 and TRBJ2-1; D is possibly TRBD2 (5 bases). The CDR3 has 15 amino acids. Germline-derived CDR1 and CDR2 are SGDLS and YYNGEE. The ends were cut back, 3 bases at V and 6 bases at J, with 16 bases in the middle. In nucleotides, the CDR3 is TGTGCCAGCAGCGCACGGGCTAGAGGGTCCAATGAGCAGTTCTTC. As protein: CASSARARGSNEQFF.

This clonotype was counted ten times or more. The V call is TRBV7-2, the J call TRBJ2-7, with TRBD1 matching over 7 bases. The germline V gene encodes CDR1 SGHTA and CDR2 FQGNSA. Trimming at V came to 0 bases and at J to 4 bases, leaving 9 bases not matched to a gene. The CDR3 has 16 amino acids. The CDR3 loop reads CASSLAALQGWYEQYF. CDR3 nucleotides: TGTGCCAGCAGCTTAGCGGCTCTACAGGGGTGGTACGAGCAGTACTTC.

In this sample, this clonotype turned up many times. This sequence joins TRBV7-3 and TRBJ2-3; 7 bases align to TRBD1. The CDR3 contains 14 residues. Losses at the gene ends were 2 bases for V and 6 bases for J; bases not matched to a gene: 5. Germline CDR1 SGHTA, CDR2 FQGTGA. CDR3: CASSLDRARDTQYF. The CDR3 nucleotides read TGTGCCAGCAGCTTAGACAGGGCGAGGGATACGCAGTATTTT.

This clonotype appeared many times. Germline and junction disagree at one end, which may indicate a read error. This chain's CDR3 is CASSSRDRDSPLHF. Here the CDR3 DNA reads TGTGCCAGCAGCTCCCGGGACAGGGATTCCCCCCTCCACTTT. V and J are TRBV7-8 and TRBJ1-6; 9 nucleotides align to TRBD1. This CDR3 spans 14 amino acids. CDR1 and CDR2 from the germline V gene are SGHVS and FQNEAQ. The whole variable domain, filled in from reference TRBV7-8 and TRBJ1-6, reads GAGVSQSPRYKVAKRGQDVALRCDPISGHVSLFWYQQALGQGPEFLTYFQNEAQLDKSGLPSDRFFAERPEGSVSTLKIQRTQQEDSAVYLCASSSRDRDSPLHFGNGTRLTVT.

Ten or more counts support this clonotype. This chain uses TRBV18 with TRBJ2-5; D is ambiguous. Trimming took 4 bases from V and 1 from J, leaving 7 bases between them. This CDR3 is built from 13 residues. The germline CDR1 and CDR2 sequences are KGHSH and LQKENI. The DNA for the CDR3 is TGTGCCAGCTCACGAACGACCCAAGAGACCCAGTACTTC. Its protein product is CASSRTTQETQYF.

V is TRBV7-9 and J is TRBJ1-2, with D unresolved. Germline CDR1 SEHNR, CDR2 FQNEAQ (reference sequence). V lost 5 bases and J 4 bases, leaving 14 bases between the germline ends. This CDR3 contains 14 residues. CDR3 sequence reads: CASSADMSFYGYTF. The CDR3 coding sequence is TGTGCCAGCAGCGCAGATATGAGCTTCTATGGCTACACCTTC.

Concerning this clonotype: Compared with germline, one end of the junction differs, possibly owing to a read error. The chain links TRBV7-9 to TRBJ2-1; 7 bases agree with TRBD2. The CDR3 is 15 amino acids. Per the germline V gene, CDR1 is SEHNR and CDR2 is FQNEAQ (reference sequence). The CDR3 here is CASSLERELRSEQFF. CDR3 DNA: TGTGCCAGCAGCTTAGAGCGGGAACTTCGGAGTGAGCAGTTTTTC.

This clonotype was recorded many times. J is TRBJ2-1 and V is TRBV5-1; a possible D gene is TRBD2 (6 bases). Germline lookup yields CDR1 SGHRS and CDR2 YFSETQ. The CDR3 spans 15 residues. With 7 bases removed from V and 3 bases from J, the gap between germline ends came to 17 bases. CDR3 residues: CASSVGLTIYNEQFF. As DNA, the CDR3 is TGCGCCAGCTCGGTCGGACTAACGATCTACAATGAGCAGTTCTTC.

Only a few counts were recorded for this clonotype. V usage is TRBV4-1 and J usage is TRBJ2-1, with unresolved D. The CDR3 runs to 13 residues. Germline V gene sequence: CDR1 MGHRA, CDR2 YSYEKL. Trimming removed 0 bases from V and 9 bases from J, with 9 bases in between. Written as DNA, the CDR3 is TGCGCCAGCAGCCAAGAATCAGCGACTGAGCAGTTCTTC. It specifies CASSQESATEQFF.

This clonotype was found many times. This chain joins TRBV11-3 and TRBJ2-3, with a tentative D call TRBD2 (6 bases). CDR1 SGHNT and CDR2 YENEEA come from the germline V gene. Trimming left V 5 bases short and J 0 bases short, with 9 bases between. The CDR3 is 14 residues long. The CDR3 here is CASSREMSTDTQYF. The DNA of the CDR3 is TGTGCCAGCAGCCGGGAGATGAGCACAGATACGCAGTATTTT.

This clonotype showed up many times. This chain uses TRBV19 with TRBJ2-6; 9 bases are a match to TRBD2. CDR3 length: 18 residues. J was trimmed by 0 bases and V by 4 bases; bases with no gene match: 7. Germline CDR1 is LNHDA and CDR2 is SQIVND (reference sequence). CDR3: CASSKYVTSGSGANVLTF. Here the CDR3 DNA reads TGTGCCAGTAGTAAATATGTGACTAGCGGCTCTGGGGCCAACGTCCTGACTTTC.

The chain's CDR3 is CSGALSDLDTQYF. CDR3 coding DNA: TGCAGTGGAGCCCTTAGCGATCTAGATACGCAGTATTTT. This chain links TRBV20-1 with TRBJ2-3, with D perhaps TRBD2 (5 bases). CDR1 DFQATT and CDR2 SNEGSKA come from the germline V gene (reference sequence). CDR3 length: 13 amino acids. V lost 7 bases to trimming and J lost 5 bases, with 16 bases between them.

This clonotype has at least ten counts. The chain is built from TRBV5-1 and TRBJ2-3, with 7 nucleotides matching TRBD2. The V segment lost 1 base and the J segment 2 bases; nucleotides outside the gene matches: 4. The CDR3 extends over 15 amino acids. CDR1 SGHRS and CDR2 YFSETQ come from the germline V gene. CDR3 protein: CASSLSGTNTDTQYF. In nucleotides, the CDR3 is TGCGCCAGCAGCTTGAGCGGGACTAACACAGATACGCAGTATTTT. The full variable domain, its missing parts supplied by reference TRBV5-1 and TRBJ2-3, is KAGVTQTPRYLIKTRGQQVTLSCSPISGHRSVSWYQQTPGQGLQFLFEYFSETQRNKGNFPGRFSGRQFSNSRSEMNVSTLELGDSALYLCASSLSGTNTDTQYFGPGTRLTVL.

V is TRBV7-2 and J is TRBJ2-1; either TRBD1 or TRBD2 may fit D (5 bases each). The CDR3 loop spans 18 amino acids. Trimming left V 1 base short and J 0 bases short, with 16 bases between. The germline CDR1 and CDR2 sequences are SGHTA and FQGNSA. CDR3 protein: CASSLDGTLGVSYNEQFF. CDR3 in DNA: TGTGCCAGCAGCTTAGACGGGACGCTAGGGGTCTCCTACAATGAGCAGTTCTTC.

This clonotype was picked up a small number of times. This chain connects TRBV5-4 to TRBJ1-4; the match to TRBD1 covers 8 bases. The CDR3 is 15 residues long. V shed 4 bases and J 3 bases; nucleotides not matched to a gene: 5. Germline assignment: CDR1 SGHNT and CDR2 YYREEE (reference sequence). CDR3 in amino acids: CASSPPGQANEKLFF. CDR3 nucleotide sequence: TGTGCCAGCAGCCCGCCGGGACAGGCTAATGAAAAACTGTTTTTT.

This CDR3 reads CATSRGRSGGADTQYF. The CDR3 coding sequence is TGTGCCACCAGCAGGGGGAGGAGCGGGGGGGCAGATACGCAGTATTTT. V is TRBV15 and J is TRBJ2-3, with 10 bases fitting TRBD2. The CDR3 contains 16 residues. Losses at the gene ends were 3 bases for V and 4 bases for J; bases not matched to a gene: 7. The V gene's germline CDR1 is LNHNV and CDR2 YYDKDF (reference sequence).

This chain joins TRBV7-8 and TRBJ2-5; 7 nucleotides line up with TRBD1. V trimming: 4 bases; J trimming: 5 bases; junction bases outside the gene matches: 7. Germline V lookup: CDR1 SGHVS, CDR2 FQNEAQ. The CDR3 totals 14 residues. CDR3 bases: TGTGCCAGCAGCTCGACAGGGATCTTCGAGACCCAGTACTTC. Translating gives CASSSTGIFETQYF.

The chain recombines TRBV29-1 with TRBJ2-1, with 10 bases lining up with TRBD2. Trimming cost V 6 bases and J 3 bases; bases outside gene matches: 14. Germline V gene sequence: CDR1 SQVTM, CDR2 ANQGSEA. This CDR3 is 17 amino acids long. The chain's CDR3 is CSVARPSGGPYYNEQFF. CDR3 nucleotide sequence: TGCAGCGTCGCCCGCCCTAGCGGGGGCCCATACTACAATGAGCAGTTCTTC.

In this sample, this clonotype turned up many times. This sequence joins TRBV5-1 and TRBJ2-7; TRBD1 aligns across 8 bases. CDR3 size: 14 residues. V shed 4 bases and J 3 bases; nucleotides not matched to a gene: 6. The germline V gene has CDR1 SGHRS and CDR2 YFSETQ. CDR3 bases: TGCGCCAGCAGCACCGGGACAGGTAACTACGAGCAGTACTTC. Its protein product is CASSTGTGNYEQYF.

This clonotype was observed at least ten times. The rearrangement joins TRBV7-3 to TRBJ2-6; D not certain. The germline V gene has CDR1 SGHTA and CDR2 FQGTGA. The CDR3 has 14 amino acids. The V end was cut by 3 bases, the J end by 2 bases, with 5 bases between. The CDR3 region is CASSFSTGANVLTF. The CDR3 DNA follows: TGTGCCAGCAGCTTTTCCACTGGGGCCAACGTCCTGACTTTC.